The source of this TCR beta chain is a study of tissue T cells after allogeneic stem cell transplantation. Survey-depth TCRbeta CDR3 sequencing reported V/J genes and productive frequencies. Some clones are missing from TCRdb's copy, which holds only in-frame ones; the method was immunoSEQ multiplex PCR. This table holds roughly 4,200 clones, under 70% found once. There are 14 residues in the CDR3. CDR1 and CDR2 (germline): SGHDN, FVKESK. Trimming took 6 bases from V and 3 from J; bases not matched to a gene: 5. Study-level results: This small cohort was clinically heterogeneous, and sampling depth was a limitation.

About this clone itself: Its target is not known.

Material: tissue from the esophagus, obtained at autopsy. The receptor was isolated from a female donor at least 60 years old with lung cancer. This chain links TRBV14 with TRBJ2-7; 10 nucleotides line up with TRBD2. CDR3 nucleotide sequence: TGTGCCAGCAGTTTCGGACTAGCGGTCTACGAGCAGTACTTC. This codes for CASSFGLAVYEQYF. The whole variable domain, filled in from reference TRBV14 and TRBJ2-7, reads EAGVTQFPSHSVIEKGQTVTLRCDPISGHDNLYWYRRVMGKEIKFLLHFVKESKQDESGMPNNRFLAERTGGTYSTLKVQPAELEDSGVYFCASSFGLAVYEQYFGPGTRLTVT.